This is a list of T cell receptor beta chains from one sample in a study of shared clonotypes between healthy human individuals. Using immunoSEQ multiplex PCR, the repertoire was profiled, and TCRdb retains in-frame clones only, with some absent. Among around 2,000,000 clones, about 92% were seen once, and the ten largest hold 1.7%. The specimen was naive CD8+ T cells from PBMCs. These TCRs come from a man aged 18 to 30 in good health. Some clones in this sample may be carry-over from other donors' samples. Each CDR3 is given with its conserved first and last residue. The D gene is left open where the match is weak. Where a row states a size, it is once, few, many or the class of an expanded clone; other rows omit it.

d_call j_call v_call clone_size cdr3_nt cdr3_aa
NA TRBJ2-7 TRBV9 NA TGTGCCAGCAGCGCCGACAGGTCTTCCGAGCAGTACTTC CASSADRSSEQYF
TRBD1 TRBJ1-3 TRBV6-6 NA TGTGCCAGCAGGAGACAGGGTACCTCTGGAAACACCATATATTTT CASRRQGTSGNTIYF
NA TRBJ2-6 TRBV7-9 NA TGTGCCAGCAGCTTCCCAGTTGACTCTGGGGCCAACGTCCTGACTTTC CASSFPVDSGANVLTF
TRBD2 TRBJ2-1 TRBV7-9 NA TGTGCCAGCAGCTTCCCCGGGACTAGCGGGACGTACAATGAGCAGTTCTTC CASSFPGTSGTYNEQFF
NA TRBJ2-3 TRBV7-6 NA TGTGCCAGCAGCCAAATCGACCCCCTGGTAGATACGCAGTATTTT CASSQIDPLVDTQYF
NA TRBJ2-1 TRBV9 once TGTGCCAGCAGCGTAGTGTACTATGAGCAGTTCTTC CASSVVYYEQFF
TRBD1 TRBJ1-2 TRBV7-9 NA TGTGCCAGCAGCCTCCCGGGACAGGGGTACGGCTACACCTTC CASSLPGQGYGYTF
NA TRBJ2-5 TRBV19 NA TGTGCCAGTAGTTCCCTCCCCCGGGCCGACCAAGAGACCCAGTACTTC CASSSLPRADQETQYF
TRBD1 TRBJ2-7 TRBV9 few TGTGCCAGCAGCGCGGGACAGAGCTCCTACGAGCAGTACTTC CASSAGQSSYEQYF
TRBD2 TRBJ2-7 TRBV7-2 NA TGTGCCAGCAGCTTCACTAGCGGGGGGATCTACGAGCAGTACTTC CASSFTSGGIYEQYF